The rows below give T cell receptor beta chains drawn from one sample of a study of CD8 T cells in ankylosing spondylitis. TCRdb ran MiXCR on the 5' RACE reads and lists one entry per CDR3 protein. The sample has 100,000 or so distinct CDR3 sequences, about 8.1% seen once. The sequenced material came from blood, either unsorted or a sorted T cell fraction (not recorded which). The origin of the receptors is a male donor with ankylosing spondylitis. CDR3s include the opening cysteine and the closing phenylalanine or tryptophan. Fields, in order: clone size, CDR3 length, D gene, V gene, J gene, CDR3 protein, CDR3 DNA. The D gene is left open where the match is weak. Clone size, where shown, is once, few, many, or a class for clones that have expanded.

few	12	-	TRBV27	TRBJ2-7	CATRGDTYEQYF	TGTGCCACCCGTGGGGACACCTACGAGCAGTACTTC
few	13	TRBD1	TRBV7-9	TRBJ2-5	CASTDRGEETQYF	TGTGCCAGTACTGACAGGGGAGAAGAGACCCAGTACTTC
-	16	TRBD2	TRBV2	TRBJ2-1	CASPTGGLGSYNEQFF	TGTGCCAGCCCAACGGGGGGGCTCGGCTCCTACAATGAGCAGTTCTTC
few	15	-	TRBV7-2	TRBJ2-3	CASSFLQGGTDTQYF	TGTGCCAGCAGCTTCTTACAGGGTGGCACAGATACGCAGTATTTT
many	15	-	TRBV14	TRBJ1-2	CASSQTSPFSDGYTF	TGTGCCAGCAGCCAAACATCGCCATTTAGTGATGGCTACACCTTC
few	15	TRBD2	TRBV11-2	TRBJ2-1	CASSLGTSGRDEQFF	TGTGCCAGCAGCTTGGGGACTAGCGGGAGAGATGAGCAGTTCTTC
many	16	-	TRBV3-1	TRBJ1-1	CASSQDIDRGLTEAFF	TGTGCCAGCAGCCAAGATATTGACCGAGGGCTCACTGAAGCTTTCTTT
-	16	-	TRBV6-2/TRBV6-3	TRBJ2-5	CASSQWDGPNQETQYF	TGTGCCAGCAGCCAATGGGACGGACCAAACCAAGAGACCCAGTACTTC
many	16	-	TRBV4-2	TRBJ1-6	CASSHSNRPVDSPLHF	TGTGCCAGCAGCCATTCGAACAGGCCGGTGGATTCACCCCTCCACTTT
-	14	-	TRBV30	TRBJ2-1	CAWTVPWAYNEQFF	TGTGCCTGGACCGTACCGTGGGCCTACAATGAGCAGTTCTTC
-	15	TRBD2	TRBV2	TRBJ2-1	CASSTKASGENEQFF	TGTGCCAGCAGCACGAAGGCTAGCGGAGAGAATGAGCAGTTCTTC
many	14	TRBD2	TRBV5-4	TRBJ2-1	CASRSGTSIYEQFF	TGTGCCAGCAGGTCCGGGACTAGCATATATGAGCAGTTCTTC
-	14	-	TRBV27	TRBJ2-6	CASSLLAGANVLTF	TGTGCCAGCAGCCTCCTGGCTGGGGCCAACGTCCTGACTTTC
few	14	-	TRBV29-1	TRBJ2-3	CSVAGGTSTDTQYF	TGCAGCGTTGCCGGAGGGACTAGCACAGATACGCAGTATTTT
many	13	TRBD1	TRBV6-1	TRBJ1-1	CASRQGATTEAFF	TGTGCCAGCCGACAGGGAGCGACCACTGAAGCTTTCTTT
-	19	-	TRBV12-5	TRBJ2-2	CASGLVPWGEGGPTGELFF	TGTGCTAGTGGTTTGGTCCCCTGGGGGGAAGGCGGCCCAACCGGGGAGCTGTTTTTT
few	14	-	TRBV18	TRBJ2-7	CASSPWSSRDEQYF	TGTGCCAGCTCACCTTGGAGTAGTAGGGACGAGCAGTACTTC
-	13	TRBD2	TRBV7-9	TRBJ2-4	CASSLSGRGIQYF	TGTGCCAGCAGCTTATCCGGGAGGGGCATTCAGTACTTC
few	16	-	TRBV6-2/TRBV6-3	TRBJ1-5	CASSLTGVEFNQPQHF	TGTGCCAGCAGTCTAACCGGGGTGGAGTTCAATCAGCCCCAGCATTTT
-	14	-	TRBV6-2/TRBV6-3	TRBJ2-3	CASSYTSLLDTQYF	TGTGCCAGCAGTTACACCAGTCTCCTCGATACGCAGTATTTT
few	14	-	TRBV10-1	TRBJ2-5	CASSVLGAGETQYF	TGCGCCAGCAGTGTCTTAGGGGCCGGGGAGACCCAGTACTTC
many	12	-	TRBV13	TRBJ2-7	CASSLRAYEQYF	TGTGCCAGCAGCTTGAGGGCCTACGAGCAGTACTTC
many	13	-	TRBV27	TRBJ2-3	CASSSPPTGTQYF	TGTGCCAGCAGTTCCCCCCCCACAGGGACGCAGTATTTT
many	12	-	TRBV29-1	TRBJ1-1	CSVDWTDTEAFF	TGCAGCGTTGACTGGACAGACACTGAAGCTTTCTTT
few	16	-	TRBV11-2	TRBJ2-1	CASSLAIGSSYNEQFF	TGTGCCAGCAGCTTAGCGATCGGGAGCTCCTACAATGAGCAGTTCTTC
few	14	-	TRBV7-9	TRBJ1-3	CASREGTPGNTIYF	TGTGCCAGCAGAGAAGGGACACCCGGAAACACCATATATTTT
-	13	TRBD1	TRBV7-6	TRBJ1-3	CASSFGQGDTIYF	TGTGCCAGCAGCTTTGGACAGGGAGACACCATATATTTT
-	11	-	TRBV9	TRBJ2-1	CASSFSYEQFF	TGTGCCAGCAGCTTTTCCTATGAGCAGTTCTTC
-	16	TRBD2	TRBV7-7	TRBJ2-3	CASSPRTSWSTDTQYF	TGTGCCAGCAGCCCCCGGACTAGCTGGAGCACAGATACGCAGTATTTT
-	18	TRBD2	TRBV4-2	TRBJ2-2	CASTSLGGLAGDTGELFF	TGTGCCAGCACCTCCCTCGGGGGACTAGCGGGAGACACCGGGGAGCTGTTTTTT
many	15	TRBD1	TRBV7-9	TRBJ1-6	CASSQQDRGLSPLHF	TGTGCCAGCAGCCAACAGGACAGGGGGCTTTCACCCCTCCACTTT
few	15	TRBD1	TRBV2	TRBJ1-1	CASGGGQGLNTEAFF	TGTGCCAGCGGGGGGGGACAGGGTTTAAACACTGAAGCTTTCTTT
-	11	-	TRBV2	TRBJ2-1	CASPSYNEQFF	TGTGCCAGCCCTTCCTACAATGAGCAGTTCTTC
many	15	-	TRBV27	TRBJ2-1	CASSLSSPRGIEQFF	TGTGCCAGCAGTTTATCTAGTCCCAGAGGCATTGAGCAGTTCTTC
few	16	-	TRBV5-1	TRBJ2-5	CASSLLDSSYQETQYF	TGCGCCAGCAGCTTGCTGGACTCTTCGTACCAAGAGACCCAGTACTTC
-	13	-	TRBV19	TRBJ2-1	CASSIDGYNEQFF	TGTGCCAGTAGTATCGACGGCTACAATGAGCAGTTCTTC
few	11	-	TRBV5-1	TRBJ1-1	CASSGGTEAFF	TGCGCCAGCAGCGGGGGCACTGAAGCTTTCTTT
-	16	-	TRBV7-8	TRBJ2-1	CASSLVVSGSLNEQFF	TGTGCCAGCAGCTTAGTGGTTAGCGGAAGTCTCAATGAGCAGTTCTTC
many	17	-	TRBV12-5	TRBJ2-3	CASGKPPLASRTDTQYF	TGTGCTAGTGGCAAGCCACCGCTGGCTAGCAGGACAGATACGCAGTATTTT
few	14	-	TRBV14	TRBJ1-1	CASSPRGGRAEAFF	TGTGCCAGCAGCCCTCGGGGAGGGCGCGCTGAAGCTTTCTTT
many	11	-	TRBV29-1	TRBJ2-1	CSVADYNEQFF	TGCAGCGTTGCAGATTACAATGAGCAGTTCTTC
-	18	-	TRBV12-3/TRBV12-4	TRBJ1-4	CASSFTGPAALGDEKLFF	TGTGCCAGCAGTTTTACTGGACCCGCGGCCCTTGGAGATGAAAAACTGTTTTTT
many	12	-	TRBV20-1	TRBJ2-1	CSAAENYNEQFF	TGCAGTGCGGCGGAGAACTACAATGAGCAGTTCTTC
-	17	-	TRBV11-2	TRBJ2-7	CASSLDVRGGRNYEQYF	TGTGCCAGCAGCTTAGATGTCAGGGGCGGCAGGAACTACGAGCAGTACTTC
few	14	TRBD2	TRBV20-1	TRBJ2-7	CSAKTSVSSYEQYF	TGCAGTGCAAAGACTAGCGTATCCTCTTACGAGCAGTACTTC